This TCR beta chain emerged from a study of blood T cell repertoires in COVID-19. About the research overall: Sources were T cells, B-cell-depleted T cells, or PBMCs; the material itself was cDNA or gDNA.

The CDR3 extends over 14 amino acids. The V gene's germline CDR1 is SNHLY and CDR2 FYNNEI. Trimming cost V 6 bases and J 8 bases, with 14 bases left between them. Recruited during active infection, patients (from Seattle) were subsequently followed longitudinally. How the authors handled the data: Reference gene primer amplification in the assay estimated nucleated cell counts. Libraries were prepared by immunoSEQ multiplex PCR; TCRdb keeps only in-frame clonotypes and omits some of them. V, J and clone size are taken as reported in that table, and D and trimming were inferred from the DNA itself. The table records 200,000 to 300,000 clones, about nine tenths of them present only once.

This chain links TRBV2 with TRBJ1-6; tentatively, D is TRBD1 (6 bases). Sequences were obtained from peripheral blood. The receptor's source is a man younger than 45 with COVID-19, enrolled during active disease. The CDR3 DNA sequence: TGTGCCAGCAGGTCGGGGGGCGGATATTCACCCCTCCACTTT. Its protein is CASRSGGGYSPLHF.